One sample yielded the 13 T cell receptor beta chains listed below, sequenced in a study of blood T cell repertoires in COVID-19. Repertoires were generated with immunoSEQ multiplex PCR, while TCRdb's copy carries only in-frame clones and drops some. The sample contains about 100,000 clones, about 85% of which appear only once. The sample consisted of peripheral blood. Receptor source: a man in his forties or fifties with active or convalescent COVID-19.

The genes are TRBV10-3 and TRBJ1-2, with D possibly being TRBD1 (5 bases). The CDR3 sequence is 13 residues long. CDR1 and CDR2 (germline): ENHRY, SYGVKD. Trimming pared 6 bases from V and 3 bases from J, leaving 11 bases between. CDR3 protein: CAISPGGYYGYTF. The DNA of the CDR3 is TGTGCCATCAGCCCGGGGGGGTACTATGGCTACACCTTC.

The chain joins TRBV28 to TRBJ1-2; 8 bases line up with TRBD1. The CDR3 has 12 amino acids. Germline V gene sequence: CDR1 MDHEN, CDR2 SYDVKM. V was pared by 2 bases and J by 8 bases, with 1 base of the junction left unmatched. The CDR3 nucleotides are TGTGCCAGCAGTTTACCAGGGGGCGGCTACACCTTC. It yields the protein CASSLPGGGYTF.

V is TRBV18 and J is TRBJ2-3, with TRBD2 identical over 13 bases. This CDR3 comprises 15 residues. Germline CDR1 reads KGHSH; CDR2 reads LQKENI. The ends lost 0 bases at V and 10 bases at J; junction bases unmatched: 4. The chain's CDR3 is CASSPPGLAGRPQYF. In nucleotides, the CDR3 is TGTGCCAGCTCACCACCGGGACTAGCGGGACGGCCGCAGTATTTT. Drawing the rest from reference TRBV18 and TRBJ2-3, the complete variable domain is NAGVMQNPRHLVRRRGQEARLRCSPMKGHSHVYWYRQLPEEGLKFMVYLQKENIIDESGMPKERFSAEFPKEGPSILRIQQVVRGDSAAYFCASSPPGLAGRPQYFGPGTRLTVL.

The chain combines TRBV12-3 or TRBV12-4 with TRBJ2-3, with D perhaps matching TRBD2 (6 bases). The CDR3 runs 13 residues. Trimming cost V 5 bases and J 2 bases, with 8 bases left between them. In nucleotides, the CDR3 is TGTGCCAGCAGTCCGCGGGACACAGATACGCAGTATTTT. Protein sequence: CASSPRDTDTQYF.

This chain connects TRBV24-1 to TRBJ1-5, with D unresolved. Per the germline V gene, CDR1 is KGHDR and CDR2 is SFDVKD. The CDR3 runs to 14 residues. Between the trimmed V and J ends, which lost 4 bases and 4 bases, there was a span of 10 bases. CDR3 in amino acids: CATSDGGENQPQHF. DNA of the CDR3: TGTGCCACCAGTGACGGAGGAGAGAATCAGCCCCAGCATTTT.

The chain recombines TRBV5-8 with TRBJ1-1; D is ambiguous. This CDR3 is built from 13 residues. The germline V gene has CDR1 SGHTS and CDR2 YDEGEE. V was pared by 1 base and J by 3 bases, with 7 bases between. CDR3 loop: CASSLKGDTEAFF. As DNA, the CDR3 is TGTGCCAGCAGCTTGAAGGGAGACACTGAAGCTTTCTTT.

The chain carries TRBV7-8 and TRBJ2-3; D unclear. The CDR3 runs to 14 residues. In germline, CDR1 is SGHVS, CDR2 FQNEAQ. V dropped 6 bases and J dropped 5 bases, with 15 bases sitting between them. In DNA form, the CDR3 reads TGTGCCAGCAGTCTCAGATTTCTCCGAGATACGCAGTATTTT. It specifies CASSLRFLRDTQYF.

The chain uses TRBV7-8 and TRBJ2-7; TRBD2 might be the D (5 bases). V shed 4 bases and J shed 6 bases, with 19 bases lying between them. This CDR3 spans 15 amino acids. Germline V lookup: CDR1 SGHVS, CDR2 FQNEAQ. CDR3 amino acids: CASSYYSGGLGEQYF. CDR3 DNA: TGTGCCAGCAGCTATTACAGTGGCGGGTTAGGCGAGCAGTACTTC.

This chain joins TRBV29-1 and TRBJ1-2; possible D gene TRBD1, 5 bases. This CDR3 region has 14 residues. The V gene's germline CDR1 is SQVTM and CDR2 ANQGSEA. Between the trimmed V and J ends, which lost 0 bases and 7 bases, there was a span of 15 bases. The CDR3 nucleotides are TGCAGCGTTGAAGATCGGCTGTACAGGTCTGGCTACACCTTC. It codes for CSVEDRLYRSGYTF.

This clone came up once. The chain recombines TRBV7-9 with TRBJ1-5; D might be TRBD1 (6 bases). V lost 3 bases to trimming and J lost 3 bases, with 9 bases between them. The CDR3 sequence is 14 residues long. Germline V gene data show CDR1 as SEHNR and CDR2 as FQNEAQ (reference sequence). The CDR3 DNA reads as TGTGCCAGCAGCTTTGGACAGTCCAATCAGCCCCAGCATTTT. Its translation: CASSFGQSNQPQHF.

The gene calls are TRBV12-3 or TRBV12-4 and TRBJ1-4; D not resolved. This CDR3 has 13 residues. Trimming took off 3 bases at V and 5 bases at J, with 7 bases between the two ends. CDR3 loop: CASSLTRNEKLFF. The CDR3 DNA reads TGTGCCAGCAGTTTGACAAGGAATGAAAAACTGTTTTTT.

The CDR3 reads CASISATGSEQYF. CDR3 sequence (DNA): TGTGCCAGCATTTCAGCGACTGGCTCCGAGCAGTACTTC. This chain joins TRBV28 and TRBJ2-7; D is ambiguous. The CDR3 length is 13 residues. V dropped 7 bases and J dropped 6 bases, with 16 bases sitting between them. In germline, CDR1 is MDHEN, CDR2 SYDVKM.

This rearrangement joins TRBV27 to TRBJ1-5; no reliable D call. Per the germline V gene, CDR1 is MNHEY and CDR2 is SMNVEV (reference sequence). Trimming removed 3 bases at V and 7 bases at J, with 10 bases between. The CDR3 has 13 amino acids. CDR3 amino acids: CASSLSPGQPQHF. CDR3 nucleotide sequence: TGTGCCAGCAGTTTGTCCCCTGGCCAGCCCCAGCATTTT.